This T cell receptor beta chain was retrieved from a study of blood T cells in healthy people across ages. Overall study findings and caveats: Long-lived donors exceeded aged donors in naive CD4+ cells and diversity.

Primers used in a second PCR of roughly 6 to 12 cycles were a sample-barcoded 5' primer and a J-beta primer mix. TCRdb redid the calling of the 5' RACE reads with MiXCR, one entry per CDR3 protein. The sample consists of about 1 million distinct CDR3 sequences, approximately 25% of them appearing once. The CDR3 has 16 amino acids. CDR1 is LGHNA and CDR2 is YNFKEQ in the germline V gene. Worth noting for this clonotype: Antigen specificity is unknown. Germline and junction disagree at one end, which may indicate a read error.

The same data also contributed to another study, on T cells of mothers and their children.

This chain uses TRBV4-2 with TRBJ2-3; D call uncertain. The source is a girl aged 2 to 9 in good health. Sequencing was done on a sample of blood. The CDR3 DNA follows: TGTGCCGGCAGCCAAGGGTCGGCAATTAGCACAGATACGCAGTATTTT. Its translation: CAGSQGSAISTDTQYF.